The 19 T cell receptor beta chains reported below all come from one sample, sequenced in a study of CD8+ T cells in alopecia areata listed by TCRdb under 2018. The intended sense of this specimen's time point label: around 22 weeks on oral tofacitinib. Per the publication, the treatment or condition label means: oral pan-JAK inhibitor, 5-10 mg twice daily. The library was made by the immunoSEQ multiplex PCR assay. For TCR sequencing, RNA was extracted from every sample and reverse transcribed into cDNA to serve as template. TCRdb re-hosts the immuneACCESS table, in-frame sequences only. Its copies lack some clones; in the studies checked, an unresolved V gene accounts for under half of them, and the cause for the rest is not known. The sample table lists 90,000 or so clones, about 44% of them with a count of one. 18% of the sample rests with the top ten. Material: CD8+ T cells sorted from blood, obtained at week 24, from a patient treated with tofacitinib. Source of these receptors: a human donor with alopecia areata.

The gene calls are TRBV30 and TRBJ2-1; D unresolved. V gave up 0 bases and J gave up 6 bases, with 6 bases separating them. Germline loops: CDR1 GTSNPN, CDR2 SVGIG (reference sequence). The CDR3 has 12 residues. The CDR3 region is CAWSVPSNEQFF. The CDR3 DNA follows: TGTGCCTGGAGTGTGCCCTCCAATGAGCAGTTCTTC.

With regard to this clone: A much more abundant neighbour one base away suggests this may be a read error. The rearrangement uses TRBV4-3 and TRBJ2-7, with D hard to call. Germline lookup yields CDR1 LGHNA and CDR2 YSLEER. The ends were cut back, 0 bases at V and 0 bases at J, with 6 bases in the middle. The CDR3 length is 14 residues. CDR3 protein: CASSQDEDSYEQYF. The CDR3 DNA reads as TGCGCCAGCAGCCAAGATGAGGACTCCTACGAGCAGTACTTC.

This chain uses TRBV7-2 with TRBJ2-7; 12 bases are shared with TRBD2. The ends lost 6 bases at V and 4 bases at J; junction bases unmatched: 10. CDR1 SGHTA and CDR2 FQGNSA come from the germline V gene. The CDR3 contains 16 residues. In DNA form, the CDR3 reads TGTGCCAGCAGACAAGGCTCTAGCGGGAGGGGGTACGAGCAGTACTTC. It translates to CASRQGSSGRGYEQYF.

This clone appeared a few times. A junction boundary mismatches the germline segment, possibly from a read error. J is TRBJ2-4 and V is TRBV16; the D is unclear. Germline V gene data show CDR1 as KGHSY and CDR2 as FQNENV. The CDR3 runs 11 residues. This CDR3 reads CASSQSYDPHF. CDR3 sequence (DNA): TGTGCCAGCAGCCAATCCTACGACCCCCATTTC. The whole variable domain, filled in from reference TRBV16 and TRBJ2-4, reads GEEVAQTPKHLVRGEGQKAKLYCAPIKGHSYVFWYQQVLKNEFKFLISFQNENVFDETGMPKERFSAKCLPNSPCSLEIQATKLEDSAVYFCASSQSYDPHFGAGTRLSVL.

The rearrangement links TRBV6-1 to TRBJ2-7; D ambiguous. Germline loops: CDR1 MNHNS, CDR2 SASEGT. This CDR3 has 13 amino acids. This CDR3 is CALSPRSSYEQYF. The CDR3 bases are TGTGCTCTGAGTCCGAGGAGCTCCTACGAGCAGTACTTC.

The genes are TRBV11-2 and TRBJ2-7; 7 bases fit TRBD2. Trimming took 1 base from V and 6 from J; bases not matched to a gene: 9. The CDR3 sequence is 15 residues long. Per the germline V gene, CDR1 is SGHAT and CDR2 is FQNNGV. This CDR3 is CASSLGPGRGLEQYF. Here the CDR3 DNA reads TGTGCCAGCAGCTTAGGTCCAGGGAGGGGTCTCGAGCAGTACTTC.

This clone was seen more than once but under ten times. V gene TRBV7-8 combines with J gene TRBJ1-5; 9 bases align to TRBD1. Per the germline V gene, CDR1 is SGHVS and CDR2 is FQNEAQ. Germline trimming cut 5 bases from V and 7 bases from J; bases unmatched to any gene: 12. CDR3 length: 16 amino acids. CDR3 protein: CASSPIVGTGHQPQHF. The CDR3 nucleotides are TGTGCCAGCAGCCCCATTGTGGGGACAGGGCACCAGCCCCAGCATTTT.

V and J are TRBV4-1 and TRBJ2-7, with 13 bases that match TRBD2. The CDR3 contains 16 residues. Unmatched junction bases numbered 6, after V lost 1 base and J lost 6 bases. Germline V gene sequence: CDR1 MGHRA, CDR2 YSYEKL. The CDR3 coding sequence is TGCGCCAGCAGCCAAGCCCCGGGACTAGCGGGATCCGAGCAGTACTTC. It translates to CASSQAPGLAGSEQYF.

The CDR3 loop reads CASSPSGRALDTQYF. DNA for the CDR3: TGTGCCAGCAGTCCTAGCGGGAGGGCCTTAGATACGCAGTATTTT. The rearrangement links TRBV6-4 to TRBJ2-3; 12 bases agree with TRBD2. CDR3 length: 15 amino acids. Germline CDR1 MRHNA, CDR2 SNTAGT. J gave up 5 bases and V 5 bases, and 5 bases lay outside the gene matches.

This clone was detected a few times. The V gene is TRBV9, the J gene TRBJ1-5; D is ambiguous. Looked up from germline, CDR1 is SGDLS and CDR2 is YYNGEE. The V end lost 0 bases, the J end lost 0 bases, and 10 bases lay between the germline ends. The CDR3 sequence is 16 residues long. The CDR3 bases are TGTGCCAGCAGCGTAGGGACGGATAATAGCAATCAGCCCCAGCATTTT. Its protein product is CASSVGTDNSNQPQHF.

The J gene is TRBJ2-6, the V gene TRBV4-1, with a possible D match to TRBD2 (6 bases). The V gene lost 2 bases and the J gene lost 4 bases, with 12 bases spanning the gap. The CDR3 is 16 amino acids. Germline lookup yields CDR1 MGHRA and CDR2 YSYEKL. The CDR3 loop is CASSQYSGGGANVLTF. As DNA, the CDR3 is TGCGCCAGCAGCCAATATTCAGGAGGGGGGGCCAACGTCCTGACTTTC.

This clone has only a few counts. Mismatch with germline at one junction end may stem from a read error. The chain combines TRBV12-5 with TRBJ2-1; D call uncertain. This CDR3 spans 12 amino acids. Germline CDR1 and CDR2: LGHNT and FRNRAP. The CDR3 sequence is CASGLGQMGMVF. CDR3 coding DNA: TGTGCTAGTGGTTTGGGGCAGATGGGGATGGTCTTC.

In nucleotides, the CDR3 is TGTGCCAGCAACGCAGGGGGCGCTTTTAGTGACGAGCAGTACTTC. Protein product: CASNAGGAFSDEQYF. The genes are TRBV6-1 and TRBJ2-7, with 8 bases matching TRBD1. From germline, CDR1 is MNHNS and CDR2 SASEGT. The CDR3 runs 15 residues. V shed 7 bases, J shed 5 bases, and the junction held 13 bases outside the gene matches.

V is TRBV5-6 and J is TRBJ2-7, with TRBD2 identical over 13 bases. The V gene's germline CDR1 is SGHDT and CDR2 YYEEEE. The CDR3 extends over 15 amino acids. Germline trimming cut 4 bases from V and 3 bases from J; bases unmatched to any gene: 4. The CDR3 loop reads CASSTSGRVDYEQYF. In nucleotides, the CDR3 is TGTGCCAGCAGCACTAGCGGGAGGGTCGACTACGAGCAGTACTTC. Complete variable domain (other parts from reference TRBV5-6 and TRBJ2-7): DAGVTQSPTHLIKTRGQQVTLRCSPKSGHDTVSWYQQALGQGPQFIFQYYEEEERQRGNFPDRFSGHQFPNYSSELNVNALLLGDSALYLCASSTSGRVDYEQYFGPGTRLTVT.

This clone showed up just a few times. The genes are TRBV7-8 and TRBJ2-3; 9 nucleotides agree with TRBD2. This CDR3 spans 15 amino acids. V lost 5 bases, J lost 4 bases, and 7 bases stayed unmatched. Germline CDR1 SGHVS, CDR2 FQNEAQ. The CDR3 protein is CASSPGGLAPDTQYF. CDR3 bases: TGTGCCAGCAGCCCAGGGGGACTAGCCCCAGATACGCAGTATTTT.

The chain recombines TRBV7-9 with TRBJ2-7; 9 nucleotides agree with TRBD1. Trimming cost V 5 bases and J 4 bases; bases outside gene matches: 9. Germline V gene lookup returns CDR1 SEHNR and CDR2 FQNEAQ (reference sequence). This CDR3 comprises 15 residues. The CDR3 sequence: CASSPSGTGLYEQYF. The CDR3 DNA reads TGTGCCAGCAGCCCGAGCGGGACAGGGTTATACGAGCAGTACTTC.

The chain combines TRBV15 with TRBJ2-7, with a tentative D call TRBD2 (6 bases). The germline V and J ends were trimmed by 1 base and 5 bases, with 15 bases remaining between them. The germline CDR1 and CDR2 sequences are LNHNV and YYDKDF (reference sequence). This CDR3 is built from 15 residues. This CDR3 is CATSRGGGGIDEQYF. DNA of the CDR3: TGTGCCACCAGCAGAGGAGGCGGCGGGATCGACGAGCAGTACTTC.

This clone was seen more than once but under ten times. The V gene is TRBV27, the J gene TRBJ2-5; D gene unclear. V gave up 5 bases and J gave up 2 bases, with 9 bases separating them. The CDR3 is made up of 13 amino acids. Looked up from germline, CDR1 is MNHEY and CDR2 is SMNVEV (reference sequence). The CDR3 loop reads CASSEWLQETQYF. The CDR3 coding sequence is TGTGCCAGCAGTGAGTGGCTACAAGAGACCCAGTACTTC.

The CDR3 DNA reads as TGCGCCAGCAGCCCCAGGGTGGCGGCCAGCACAGATACGCAGTATTTT. Amino acids: CASSPRVAASTDTQYF. J is TRBJ2-3 and V is TRBV4-1; D may be TRBD1 (5 bases). Trimming cost V 4 bases and J 0 bases, with 14 bases left between them. Germline CDR1 reads MGHRA; CDR2 reads YSYEKL. The CDR3 is made up of 16 amino acids.